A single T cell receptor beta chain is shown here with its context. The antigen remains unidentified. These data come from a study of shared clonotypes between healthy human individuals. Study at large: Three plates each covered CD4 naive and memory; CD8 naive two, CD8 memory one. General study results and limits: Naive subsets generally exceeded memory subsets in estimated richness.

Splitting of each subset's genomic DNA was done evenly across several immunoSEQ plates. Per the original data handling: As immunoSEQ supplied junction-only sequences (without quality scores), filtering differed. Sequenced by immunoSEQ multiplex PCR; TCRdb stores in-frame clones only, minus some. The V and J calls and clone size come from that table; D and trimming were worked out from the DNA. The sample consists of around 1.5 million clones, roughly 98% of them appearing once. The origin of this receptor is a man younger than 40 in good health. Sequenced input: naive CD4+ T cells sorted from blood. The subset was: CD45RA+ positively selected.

CDR3: CASSQDYGRQLAKNIQYF. CDR3 coding DNA: TGCGCCAGCAGCCAAGATTACGGGAGACAACTAGCCAAAAACATTCAGTACTTC. The genes are TRBV4-3 and TRBJ2-4, with D perhaps matching TRBD2 (6 bases). The CDR3 has 18 amino acids. Germline V gene sequence: CDR1 LGHNA, CDR2 YSLEER. V lost 0 bases to trimming and J lost 0 bases, with 15 bases between them.